This entry lists 7 T cell receptor beta chains sequenced from one sample in a study of regulatory T cells in long-lasting Graves disease. Through Arm-PCR of CDR3 regions and iRepertoire HTBI primers, TCR beta libraries were built. MiXCR, applied by TCRdb to the multiplex PCR reads, yields one record per CDR3 protein. The sample carries some 220,000 distinct CDR3 sequences, roughly 19% recorded once. Time point described: newly diagnosed GD, antithyroid drugs for less than 3 months. After RNA was extracted from PBMCs, the TCR library was made from it. The same specimen was also included in a second study, on T cells in Graves' hyperthyroidism and ophthalmopathy.

The sequencing here drew on peripheral blood mononuclear cells (PBMCs), taken at new diagnosis, from a patient treated with antithyroid drugs. The receptors come from a woman aged 25 to 45 with Graves disease.

This clonotype was observed at least ten times. In DNA form, the CDR3 reads TGTGCCAGCAGCTTATCAACCCCCGACAGGTCCCCCTACGAGCAGTACTTC. Its protein product is CASSLSTPDRSPYEQYF. The gene calls are TRBV7-2 and TRBJ2-7, with D perhaps matching TRBD1 (6 bases). CDR3 size: 17 residues. Trimming stripped 2 bases from V and 2 bases from J, with 19 bases between. Germline-derived CDR1 and CDR2 are SGHTA and FQGNSA.

This clonotype was counted many times. The rearrangement uses TRBV19 and TRBJ2-7; no firm D call. Germline assignment: CDR1 LNHDA and CDR2 SQIVND (reference sequence). V was clipped by 1 base and J by 5 bases, with 12 bases between them. This CDR3 is 14 amino acids long. In DNA form, the CDR3 reads TGTGCCAGTAGTATAGGGTTACACAGCGACGAGCAGTACTTC. Residues: CASSIGLHSDEQYF.

This clonotype has just a few counts. The chain links TRBV9 to TRBJ2-1; D is possibly TRBD2 (6 bases). The CDR3 has 15 residues. Germline CDR1 SGDLS, CDR2 YYNGEE. Trimming left V 3 bases short and J 5 bases short, with 15 bases between. The CDR3 loop reads CASSARDLSNNEQFF. CDR3 nucleotides: TGTGCCAGCAGCGCAAGGGACTTATCAAACAATGAGCAGTTCTTC.

In the case of this clonotype: This clone may be a read error of a much larger clone one base away. The chain couples TRBV3-1 to TRBJ2-7; D unresolved. CDR1 and CDR2 (germline): LGHDT, YNNKEL (reference sequence). This CDR3 comprises 14 residues. In DNA form, the CDR3 reads TGTGCCGGCAGCCAAGGTTCGGTCTCCCACGAGCAGTACTTC. As protein: CAGSQGSVSHEQYF.

This clonotype has a count of ten or more. The rearrangement joins TRBV13 to TRBJ2-2, with D hard to call. Trimming removed 0 bases at V and 5 bases at J, with 10 bases between. This CDR3 spans 15 amino acids. Germline V gene data show CDR1 as PRHDT and CDR2 as FYEKMQ (reference sequence). CDR3 sequence: CASSLGRGATGELFF. The CDR3 nucleotides read TGTGCCAGCAGCTTAGGCCGCGGCGCAACCGGGGAGCTGTTTTTT.

This clonotype was observed many times. The chain links TRBV7-9 to TRBJ1-2; no definite D call. Trimming left V 1 base short and J 5 bases short, with 11 bases between. Germline assignment: CDR1 SEHNR and CDR2 FQNEAQ (reference sequence). CDR3 length: 14 amino acids. CDR3 sequence (DNA): TGTGCCAGCAGCTTAGAGGGAGTCCTATATGGCTACACCTTC. Protein: CASSLEGVLYGYTF.

This clonotype was seen ten or more times. The chain recombines TRBV20-1 with TRBJ2-1; TRBD2 is a possible D gene (5 bases). Germline V gene data show CDR1 as DFQATT and CDR2 as SNEGSKA (reference sequence). The CDR3 length is 14 residues. Trimming removed 8 bases at V and 10 bases at J, with 24 bases between. The DNA of the CDR3 is TGCAGTCATATCAGAGGCGTTTCAAGAGGGGAGCAGTTCTTC. Protein sequence: CSHIRGVSRGEQFF.